This T cell receptor (beta chain) was identified during a study of T-cell reconstitution after alpha-beta-depleted transplantation in children. The authors prepared the TCRbeta library with unique molecular identifiers. One entry per CDR3 protein results from TCRdb running MiXCR on the PCR reads. In the table there are 170,000 or so distinct CDR3 sequences, around 7% of which are singletons. Many counts were recorded for this clonotype. The CDR3 totals 15 residues. The V segment lost 3 bases and the J segment 2 bases; nucleotides outside the gene matches: 2. Germline assignment: CDR1 KGHSH and CDR2 LQKENI.

The sequence came from a human donor who donated a stem cell graft to a child with Wiskott-Aldrich syndrome. Sequenced here: PBMCs from the stem cell graft donor, sampled from the stem cell graft. The chain carries TRBV18 and TRBJ2-1; 9 nucleotides agree with TRBD1. This CDR3 is CASSPRTGAYNEQFF. Here the CDR3 DNA reads TGTGCCAGCTCACCGCGGACAGGGGCCTACAATGAGCAGTTCTTC.